This TCR beta chain derives from a study of T cell repertoires in cytomegalovirus infection. Study-level findings and limits: Clonotype analysis showed dominance of the ex vivo response by HLA-C-restricted CMV-specific TCR beta clonotypes.

On this clonotype: Its antigen remains unidentified.

TCRdb passed the reads through MiXCR, listing each CDR3 protein once. The sample holds roughly 90,000 distinct CDR3 sequences, 24% seen once. Germline-derived CDR1 and CDR2 are MDHEN and SYDVKM. Losses at the gene ends were 5 bases for V and 7 bases for J; bases not matched to a gene: 10. This CDR3 has 15 amino acids. The sequences come from CD8+ T cells from cultured PBMCs, collected from culture after CMV antigen stimulation. The clonotype was recovered from a human donor in good health (CMV status not recorded). Some clones in this sample may be carry-over from other donors' samples. The V and J genes are TRBV28 and TRBJ1-2; 10 bases agree with TRBD1. CDR3 nucleotides: TGTGCCAGCAGTATTCCGGGACAGGGGATGGGTGGCTACACCTTC. Its protein is CASSIPGQGMGGYTF.